The present entry profiles one TCR beta chain with its context. Its antigen is not identified. This record belongs to a study of siplizumab effects on memory and regulatory T cells. Germline assignment: CDR1 SGHTA and CDR2 FQGTGA. V lost 1 base and J 5 bases, leaving 15 bases between the germline ends. The CDR3 covers 15 residues. Study-wide results and caveats: The mapping of alloreactive clones to unstimulated subsets covered only a minor fraction of them. About 75-95% of proliferating CD4+ or CD8+ clones had no assignable naive or memory phenotype.

Each sample had around 99,000 TCR templates assayed. The table came from immunoSEQ multiplex PCR; TCRdb's copy has only in-frame clones and leaves some out. The sample has 60,000 to 65,000 clones; 65% to 80% are singletons. Specimen: memory CD4+ T cells sorted from blood. The receptor comes from a human donor in good health. This chain joins TRBV7-3 and TRBJ2-7, with no clear D. The CDR3 DNA reads TGTGCCAGCAGCTTAAAGGCGGCAGGTATCCACGAGCAGTACTTC. Encoded protein: CASSLKAAGIHEQYF.